This is a list of T cell receptor beta chains from one sample in a study of CD8 T cells in ankylosing spondylitis. TCRdb redid the calling of the 5' RACE reads with MiXCR, one entry per CDR3 protein. The sample has about 400,000 distinct CDR3 sequences, approximately 22% seen once. What was sequenced was blood, either unsorted or a sorted T cell fraction (not recorded which). The receptors were gathered from a male donor with ankylosing spondylitis or in good health (not recorded which). The conserved cysteine and the conserved F or W are not part of the CDR3 here. D genes are given only for firm matches.

>.|TRBV6-6|TRBJ1-6
ASSSLGSPLH
>TRBD1|TRBV5-8|TRBJ2-7
ASSSRTGAHEQY
>TRBD1|TRBV11-2|TRBJ2-5
ASSWDRGVMLETQY
>.|TRBV7-9|TRBJ2-7
ASSPPAQGIHEQY
>.|TRBV27|TRBJ2-2
ASSLQQGSKLF
>.|TRBV29-1|TRBJ2-5
SVVYRYQETQY
>.|TRBV24-1|TRBJ2-3
ATSDPLAGTDTQY
>.|TRBV29-1|TRBJ2-3
SVVGDTQY
>.|TRBV12-3/TRBV12-4|TRBJ1-2
ASTPGWGSGYT
>TRBD1|TRBV12-3/TRBV12-4|TRBJ2-1
ASRGQVYEQF